These 14 T cell receptor beta chains were sequenced from one sample in a study of blood T cells in healthy people across ages. Alongside a J-beta primer mix, a sample-barcoded 5' primer served in a second PCR lasting roughly 7 to 11 cycles. TCRdb reprocessed the 5' RACE reads with MiXCR, giving one entry per CDR3 protein. The sample contains about 1.8 million distinct CDR3 sequences, 40% to 55% of which appear only once. Sequenced: blood. These receptor sequences come from a middle-aged woman in good health.

This clonotype was picked up a small number of times. This chain uses TRBV29-1 with TRBJ1-2; tentative D call: TRBD1 (5 bases). Germline V gene lookup returns CDR1 SQVTM and CDR2 ANQGSEA. V was cut by 7 bases and J by 8 bases, with 17 bases left in between. The CDR3 has 12 amino acids. This CDR3 is CSAKGRVGGYTF. The CDR3 DNA is TGCAGCGCCAAGGGCAGGGTTGGCGGCTACACCTTC.

The CDR3 loop reads CASSYSGPHSNQPQHF. The CDR3, as DNA: TGTGCCAGCAGTTATTCCGGGCCGCATAGCAATCAGCCCCAGCATTTT. This chain links TRBV6-5 with TRBJ1-5, with D hard to call. CDR3 length: 16 amino acids. CDR1 and CDR2 (germline): MNHEY, SVGAGI. V was pared by 3 bases and J by 0 bases, with 12 bases between.

The chain combines TRBV28 with TRBJ2-5; tentatively, D is TRBD1 (6 bases). CDR3 size: 17 residues. The germline CDR1 and CDR2 sequences are MDHEN and SYDVKM. V shed 5 bases and J shed 4 bases, with 23 bases lying between them. For the CDR3, the DNA is TGTGCCAGCAGTCCACGACCCGGGACAACGTCCTTAGAGACCCAGTACTTC. Protein sequence: CASSPRPGTTSLETQYF. The variable domain in full, completed from reference TRBV28 and TRBJ2-5, reads DVKVTQSSRYLVKRTGEKVFLECVQDMDHENMFWYRQDPGLGLRLIYFSYDVKMKEKGDIPEGYSVSREKKERFSLILESASTNQTSMYLCASSPRPGTTSLETQYFGPGTRLLVL.

The table lists this clonotype with a few counts. This chain joins TRBV5-1 and TRBJ2-5, with 10 bases aligning to TRBD2. Germline CDR1 is SGHRS and CDR2 is YFSETQ. V lost 5 bases and J lost 5; bases outside the gene matches: 6. The CDR3 is made up of 14 amino acids. The CDR3 reads CASRAGTSEETQYF. DNA of the CDR3: TGCGCCAGCAGGGCCGGGACTAGCGAGGAGACCCAGTACTTC.

This chain joins TRBV15 and TRBJ2-5, with 7 bases lining up with TRBD1. The CDR3 contains 15 residues. Germline V gene lookup returns CDR1 LNHNV and CDR2 YYDKDF (reference sequence). J gave up 5 bases and V 5 bases, and 11 bases lay outside the gene matches. DNA of the CDR3: TGTGCCACCAGCCGGATATACAGGGGTCGGGAGACCCAGTACTTC. Residues: CATSRIYRGRETQYF.

This clonotype was picked up a small number of times. The gene calls are TRBV20-1 and TRBJ2-6; D unclear. Trimming took off 0 bases at V and 4 bases at J, with 13 bases between the two ends. This CDR3 comprises 16 residues. CDR1 and CDR2 from the germline V gene are DFQATT and SNEGSKA (reference sequence). The CDR3 loop reads CSAREAASLGANVLTF. CDR3 coding DNA: TGCAGTGCTAGAGAAGCAGCCTCCTTAGGGGCCAACGTCCTGACTTTC.

CDR3: CASSFPTGVSDTQYF. In DNA form, the CDR3 reads TGTGCCAGCAGCTTTCCGACAGGGGTTAGTGATACGCAGTATTTT. J is TRBJ2-3 and V is TRBV7-9; 8 bases agree with TRBD1. V dropped 3 bases and J dropped 6; count of bases not matched to a gene: 8. Germline loops: CDR1 SEHNR, CDR2 FQNEAQ (reference sequence). The CDR3 runs to 15 residues. The whole variable domain, filled in from reference TRBV7-9 and TRBJ2-3, reads DTGVSQNPRHKITKRGQNVTFRCDPISEHNRLYWYRQTLGQGPEFLTYFQNEAQLEKSRLLSDRFSAERPKGSFSTLEIQRTEQGDSAMYLCASSFPTGVSDTQYFGPGTRLTVL.

The V call is TRBV28, the J call TRBJ1-5; 8 bases are a match to TRBD1. After removal of 7 bases from V and 2 bases from J, the junction contained 7 bases not matched to a gene. CDR1 and CDR2 (germline): MDHEN, SYDVKM. The CDR3 loop spans 15 amino acids. Here the CDR3 DNA reads TGTGCCAGCAACCAGGGGGCTTTTGGCAATCAGCCCCAGCATTTT. Its protein product is CASNQGAFGNQPQHF.

The chain uses TRBV20-1 and TRBJ2-7, with 10 bases that match TRBD1. Germline CDR1 DFQATT, CDR2 SNEGSKA (reference sequence). There are 13 residues in the CDR3. V dropped 6 bases and J dropped 4; count of bases not matched to a gene: 6. The CDR3 reads CSAEPGQGYEQYF. DNA of the CDR3: TGCAGTGCCGAGCCGGGACAGGGGTACGAGCAGTACTTC.

Points on this clonotype: Since the CDR3 does not end with the conserved phenylalanine or tryptophan, this likely comes from a read error. The chain couples TRBV20-1 to TRBJ2-7, with 8 bases matching TRBD2. Germline loops: CDR1 DFQATT, CDR2 SNEGSKA (reference sequence). The CDR3 has 14 residues. CDR3 bases: TGCAGTGCCGCGGCCACGGGGGGGGCCTACGTGCAGTACATC. Translation gives CSAAATGGAYVQYI.

The rearrangement joins TRBV12-3 or TRBV12-4 to TRBJ2-5; tentative D call: TRBD1 (6 bases). This CDR3 comprises 14 residues. V was cut by 2 bases and J by 4 bases, with 11 bases left in between. The CDR3 nucleotides read TGTGCCAGCAGTTTAACGGCAGGGGCAGAGACCCAGTACTTC. Translating it yields CASSLTAGAETQYF.

This clonotype was detected only a few times. The V gene is TRBV20-1, the J gene TRBJ2-2, with TRBD2 matching over 12 bases. In germline, CDR1 is DFQATT, CDR2 SNEGSKA (reference sequence). With 0 bases clipped from V and 8 bases from J, the junction kept 10 bases outside the gene matches. The length of the CDR3 is 17 residues. The CDR3 is CSARDPASGGADGELFF. The CDR3 DNA reads as TGCAGTGCTAGAGACCCCGCTAGCGGGGGGGCCGATGGGGAGCTGTTTTTT.

The J gene is TRBJ2-3, the V gene TRBV20-1; 11 nucleotides align to TRBD2. The trim removed 3 bases at V and 0 bases at J, leaving 5 bases unmatched. Germline loops: CDR1 DFQATT, CDR2 SNEGSKA (reference sequence). The CDR3 contains 16 residues. The CDR3 here is CSASPGTSGSTDTQYF. Here the CDR3 DNA reads TGCAGTGCTAGCCCCGGGACTAGCGGAAGCACAGATACGCAGTATTTT.

The chain couples TRBV5-1 to TRBJ1-4; D might be TRBD1 (6 bases). Trimming pared 1 base from V and 3 bases from J, leaving 13 bases between. The V gene's germline CDR1 is SGHRS and CDR2 YFSETQ. This CDR3 spans 16 amino acids. The CDR3 sequence is CASSLPVGAANEKLFF. DNA of the CDR3: TGCGCCAGCAGCTTGCCCGTGGGGGCGGCTAATGAAAAACTGTTTTTT.